The 18 T cell receptor beta chains listed next were all sequenced from one sample in a study of technical replicates of blood from a few donors. TCRdb's table, derived via immunoSEQ multiplex PCR, lists solely in-frame clones and lacks some. The sample holds approximately 97,000 clones, roughly 96% seen once. Sequences were obtained from T cells isolated from PBMCs. All receptors derive from a human donor in good health.

The J gene is TRBJ1-5, the V gene TRBV5-4, with D uncertain. The germline V gene has CDR1 SGHNT and CDR2 YYREEE (reference sequence). V was cut by 0 bases and J by 7 bases, with 20 bases left in between. The length of the CDR3 is 17 residues. The DNA for the CDR3 is TGTGCCAGCAGCTTGGTTGGAGTCTCCGGAAAGCGACAGCCCCAGCATTTT. The encoded protein is CASSLVGVSGKRQPQHF. The full variable domain, rest sourced from reference TRBV5-4 and TRBJ1-5, is ETGVTQSPTHLIKTRGQQVTLRCSSQSGHNTVSWYQQALGQGPQFIFQYYREEENGRGNFPPRFSGLQFPNYSSELNVNALELDDSALYLCASSLVGVSGKRQPQHFGDGTRLSIL.

The genes are TRBV6-5 and TRBJ2-7, with 7 bases fitting TRBD2. CDR1 MNHEY and CDR2 SVGAGI come from the germline V gene. After removal of 2 bases from V and 3 bases from J, the junction contained 4 bases not matched to a gene. CDR3 length: 14 amino acids. CDR3 bases: TGTGCCAGCAGTTACGAGGGACTAAACTACGAGCAGTACTTC. Translated: CASSYEGLNYEQYF.

V gene TRBV9 combines with J gene TRBJ2-4, with a possible D match to TRBD1 (6 bases). The CDR3 extends over 15 amino acids. CDR1 and CDR2 (germline): SGDLS, YYNGEE. The V gene lost 0 bases and the J gene lost 8 bases, with 15 bases spanning the gap. The CDR3 sequence is CASSVAPNSGDIQYF. The CDR3 DNA is TGTGCCAGCAGCGTAGCCCCTAATTCAGGGGACATTCAGTACTTC.

The chain couples TRBV4-2 to TRBJ2-2, with 14 bases fitting TRBD2. The V gene's germline CDR1 is LGHNA and CDR2 YNFKEQ. J was trimmed by 6 bases and V by 5 bases; bases with no gene match: 8. The CDR3 has 17 residues. Here the CDR3 reads CASSSGLAGVDSGELFF. The CDR3, as DNA: TGTGCCAGCAGCTCGGGACTAGCGGGAGTGGATTCCGGGGAGCTGTTTTTT.

This clone occurred a few times. The chain couples TRBV7-3 to TRBJ2-7, with D possibly being TRBD1 (5 bases). The CDR3 extends over 13 amino acids. Germline CDR1 SGHTA, CDR2 FQGTGA. The ends were cut back, 2 bases at V and 1 base at J, with 6 bases in the middle. The CDR3 DNA follows: TGTGCCAGCAGCTTAGGGGCATCCTACGAGCAGTACTTC. Its protein is CASSLGASYEQYF.

V and J are TRBV27 and TRBJ2-2; possible D gene TRBD1, 6 bases. In germline, CDR1 is MNHEY, CDR2 SMNVEV (reference sequence). V was clipped by 6 bases and J by 2 bases, with 19 bases between them. The CDR3 totals 17 residues. This chain's CDR3 is CASRGGPGTLNTGELFF. DNA for the CDR3: TGTGCCAGCAGAGGCGGGCCCGGGACACTTAACACCGGGGAGCTGTTTTTT.

The chain is built from TRBV9 and TRBJ2-1, with D maybe TRBD2 (5 bases). The CDR3 has 15 amino acids. CDR1 is SGDLS, CDR2 YYNGEE, per germline. Trimming stripped 0 bases from V and 0 bases from J, with 7 bases between. The CDR3 nucleotides read TGTGCCAGCAGCGTAGATGGAGGCTCCTACAATGAGCAGTTCTTC. Translation gives CASSVDGGSYNEQFF.

V and J are TRBV9 and TRBJ1-2; no clear D. The CDR3 covers 13 residues. V lost 0 bases, J lost 2 bases, and 5 bases lay in between. Germline V lookup: CDR1 SGDLS, CDR2 YYNGEE. The CDR3 DNA is TGTGCCAGCAGCGTAGACAACAACTATGGCTACACCTTC. It specifies CASSVDNNYGYTF.

The chain recombines TRBV5-5 with TRBJ2-7; D is undetermined. V was cut by 1 base and J by 2 bases, with 7 bases left in between. This CDR3 has 13 amino acids. Germline values: CDR1 SGHKS, CDR2 YYEKEE (reference sequence). CDR3 in DNA: TGTGCCAGCAGCTTGCGACATACCTACGAGCAGTACTTC. Protein sequence: CASSLRHTYEQYF.

This rearrangement joins TRBV7-2 to TRBJ1-2; 12 bases line up with TRBD1. CDR3 length: 16 residues. Germline V gene sequence: CDR1 SGHTA, CDR2 FQGNSA. V dropped 5 bases and J dropped 8; count of bases not matched to a gene: 12. CDR3 amino acids: CASSNVPGQGAEGYTF. The DNA for the CDR3 is TGTGCCAGCAGCAACGTCCCGGGACAGGGGGCCGAAGGCTACACCTTC.

J is TRBJ2-2 and V is TRBV19; maybe TRBD2 (6 bases). The V end lost 3 bases, the J end lost 3 bases, and 11 bases lay between the germline ends. This CDR3 is 15 amino acids long. Germline CDR1 is LNHDA and CDR2 is SQIVND (reference sequence). In DNA, the CDR3 is TGTGCCAGTAGTATGCAACGGGAGTACACCGGGGAGCTGTTTTTT. It codes for CASSMQREYTGELFF.

The chain couples TRBV28 to TRBJ2-5, with TRBD1 identical over 9 bases. Germline lookup yields CDR1 MDHEN and CDR2 SYDVKM. The V and J ends lost 5 bases and 5 bases, in that order; junction bases with no gene match: 3. CDR3 length: 13 amino acids. CDR3 sequence reads: CASSTGTGETQYF. The CDR3 nucleotides read TGTGCCAGCAGTACCGGGACAGGGGAGACCCAGTACTTC. The whole variable domain, filled in from reference TRBV28 and TRBJ2-5, reads DVKVTQSSRYLVKRTGEKVFLECVQDMDHENMFWYRQDPGLGLRLIYFSYDVKMKEKGDIPEGYSVSREKKERFSLILESASTNQTSMYLCASSTGTGETQYFGPGTRLLVL.

This sequence joins TRBV10-3 and TRBJ1-5, with D possibly matching TRBD1 (5 bases). The CDR3 covers 16 residues. The germline V gene has CDR1 ENHRY and CDR2 SYGVKD. Trimming took off 5 bases at V and 0 bases at J, with 14 bases between the two ends. The CDR3, as DNA: TGTGCCATCAGTCTCGAGGGGAGGGGTAGCAATCAGCCCCAGCATTTT. It is translated as CAISLEGRGSNQPQHF.

This clone has only a few counts. The chain is built from TRBV29-1 and TRBJ2-5, with TRBD2 matching over 16 bases. V lost 5 bases and J lost 3; bases outside the gene matches: 9. The CDR3 has 17 residues. CDR1 and CDR2 (germline): SQVTM, ANQGSEA. The CDR3 nucleotides are TGCAGCGTTACAGGGACTAGCGGGAGGGCCTGGGAAGAGACCCAGTACTTC. This sequence encodes CSVTGTSGRAWEETQYF.

This rearrangement joins TRBV5-1 to TRBJ2-7, with TRBD2 matching 12 bases. Germline lookup yields CDR1 SGHRS and CDR2 YFSETQ. Trimming at V came to 3 bases and at J to 3 bases, leaving 10 bases not matched to a gene. This CDR3 is 17 amino acids long. CDR3 bases: TGCGCCAGCAGCTCTGGGACTAGCGGGTTATTTGACTACGAGCAGTACTTC. This sequence encodes CASSSGTSGLFDYEQYF. Drawing the rest from reference TRBV5-1 and TRBJ2-7, the complete variable domain is KAGVTQTPRYLIKTRGQQVTLSCSPISGHRSVSWYQQTPGQGLQFLFEYFSETQRNKGNFPGRFSGRQFSNSRSEMNVSTLELGDSALYLCASSSGTSGLFDYEQYFGPGTRLTVT.

In DNA form, the CDR3 reads TGTGCCAGCAGCTTAGTCAGGGACAGGAATGAAAAACTGTTTTTT. It translates to CASSLVRDRNEKLFF. This chain uses TRBV7-8 with TRBJ1-4; the match to TRBD1 covers 8 bases. Germline-derived CDR1 and CDR2 are SGHVS and FQNEAQ. Unmatched junction bases numbered 3, after V lost 1 base and J lost 5 bases. The CDR3 runs to 15 residues.

This chain joins TRBV9 and TRBJ2-1, with 7 bases aligning to TRBD2. This CDR3 contains 16 residues. Looked up from germline, CDR1 is SGDLS and CDR2 is YYNGEE. The V gene end was trimmed by 0 bases and the J gene end by 4 bases; junction bases not matched to a gene: 7. The CDR3 nucleotides are TGTGCCAGCAGCGTAGAGTTACTAGCGTCATACAATGAGCAGTTCTTC. Protein sequence: CASSVELLASYNEQFF.

Comment on this clone: The junction departs from germline at one end; a sequencing error may be responsible. V usage is TRBV7-7 and J usage is TRBJ1-5, with D hard to call. The germline CDR1 and CDR2 sequences are SSHAT and FNYEAQ (reference sequence). This CDR3 is built from 14 residues. CDR3 in amino acids: CASTPWASNQPQHF. The DNA for the CDR3 is TGTGCTAGCACCCCTTGGGCGAGCAATCAGCCCCAGCATTTT.